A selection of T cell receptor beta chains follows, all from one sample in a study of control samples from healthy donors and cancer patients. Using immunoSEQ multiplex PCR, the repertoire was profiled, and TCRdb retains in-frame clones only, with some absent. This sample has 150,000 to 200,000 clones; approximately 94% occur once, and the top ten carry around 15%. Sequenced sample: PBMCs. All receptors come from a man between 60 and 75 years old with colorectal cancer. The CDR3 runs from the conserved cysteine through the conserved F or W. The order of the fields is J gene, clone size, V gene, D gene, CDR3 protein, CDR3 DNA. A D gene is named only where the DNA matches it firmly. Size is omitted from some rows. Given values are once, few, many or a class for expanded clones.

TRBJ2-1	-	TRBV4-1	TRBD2	CASSPGTSGGASYNEQFF	TGCGCCAGCAGCCCCGGGACTAGCGGGGGGGCCTCCTACAATGAGCAGTTCTTC
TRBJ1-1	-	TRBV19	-	CASSIQGRNTEAFF	TGTGCCAGTAGTATTCAGGGCAGAAACACTGAAGCTTTCTTT
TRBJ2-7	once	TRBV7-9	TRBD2	CASSLGVSGGPAAYEQYF	TGTGCCAGCAGCTTAGGGGTTAGCGGGGGGCCTGCCGCCTACGAGCAGTACTTC
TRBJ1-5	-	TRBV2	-	CASSEAGGGNQPQHF	TGTGCCAGCAGTGAAGCGGGGGGCGGCAATCAGCCCCAGCATTTT
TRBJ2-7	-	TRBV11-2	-	CASTQGYEQYF	TGTGCCAGCACGCAGGGCTACGAGCAGTACTTC
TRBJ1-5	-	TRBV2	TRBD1	CASSVGTGGTQPQHF	TGTGCCAGCAGTGTAGGGACAGGGGGCACTCAGCCCCAGCATTTT
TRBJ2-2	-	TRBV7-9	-	CASSPDSNTGELFF	TGTGCCAGCAGTCCAGACAGCAACACCGGGGAGCTGTTTTTT
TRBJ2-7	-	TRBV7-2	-	CASSLRQGGLDEQYF	TGTGCCAGCAGCTTACGGCAGGGTGGGTTGGACGAGCAGTACTTC
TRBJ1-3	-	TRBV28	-	CASSRSSGNTIYF	TGTGCCAGCAGCCGGAGCTCTGGAAACACCATATATTTT
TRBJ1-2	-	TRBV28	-	CASSRRGHDYGYTF	TGTGCCAGCAGTCGCAGGGGCCACGACTATGGCTACACCTTC
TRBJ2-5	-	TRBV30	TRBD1	CASTWDRVTQYF	TGTGCCAGTACCTGGGACAGGGTTACCCAGTACTTC
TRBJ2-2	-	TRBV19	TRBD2	CASSSRTSGGRNTGELFF	TGTGCCAGTAGTTCTCGGACTAGCGGGGGGCGGAACACCGGGGAGCTGTTTTTT
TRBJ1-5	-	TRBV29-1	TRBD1	CSAGGQGGQPQHF	TGCAGCGCTGGTGGACAGGGCGGACAGCCCCAGCATTTT